These T cell receptor beta chains were read from a single sample in a study of blood T cell repertoires in COVID-19. Sequencing used immunoSEQ multiplex PCR; TCRdb keeps in-frame clones, though not all of them. The sample has 150,000 or so clones; roughly 84% are singletons. The specimen sequenced was peripheral blood. The receptors here all came from a human donor in a cohort sampled during active COVID-19. Both conserved end residues are part of each CDR3. A D gene is named only where the DNA matches it firmly. Clone size, where shown, is once, few, many, or a class for clones that have expanded.

once	.	TRBV11-2	TRBJ2-1	TGTGCCAGCAGCTTTGTTCAGAAGCCGACGGGTGAGCAGTTCTTC	CASSFVQKPTGEQFF
.	TRBD1	TRBV11-3	TRBJ2-5	TGTGCCAGCAGCACCCCGGACAGGGCTGAGACCCAGTACTTC	CASSTPDRAETQYF
.	.	TRBV7-2	TRBJ2-5	TGTGCCAGCAGCTTATTTCGGGGGAGGGAGACCCAGTACTTC	CASSLFRGRETQYF
few	TRBD1	TRBV11-1	TRBJ1-2	TGTGCCAGCAGCCAGGGACAGAGCTATGGCTACACCTTC	CASSQGQSYGYTF
.	.	TRBV5-1	TRBJ2-2	TGCGCCAGCAGCTTGGTCCAGGGGGGAACCGGGGAGCTGTTTTTT	CASSLVQGGTGELFF
.	TRBD1	TRBV7-9	TRBJ1-1	TGTGCCAGCAGCTTAATTATTAAACAGGGGAGGATAAACACTGAAGCTTTCTTT	CASSLIIKQGRINTEAFF
.	TRBD1	TRBV30	TRBJ1-4	TGTGCCTGGAGTGGAGAGGGACAGTTGGAAAAACTGTTTTTT	CAWSGEGQLEKLFF
once	.	TRBV12-5	TRBJ2-2	TGTGCTAGTGGTTTGGTACGCGGGGCCGGTGACACCGGGGAGCTGTTTTTT	CASGLVRGAGDTGELFF
.	.	TRBV7-3	TRBJ2-1	TGTGCCAGCAGCGAAAGGGGTACCTCCTACAATGAGCAGTTCTTC	CASSERGTSYNEQFF
.	.	TRBV13	TRBJ1-2	TGTGCCAGCAGCTTAGAAGTAGGACAGCGAGTCTATGGCTACACCTTC	CASSLEVGQRVYGYTF
.	.	TRBV15	TRBJ1-4	TGTGCCACCAGCAGGGACAGTGCAACTAATGAAAAACTGTTTTTT	CATSRDSATNEKLFF
.	.	TRBV6-2/TRBV6-3	TRBJ1-5	TGTGCCAGCAGTTACTCCGGCGGGGCAGGGAAGCCCCAGCATTTT	CASSYSGGAGKPQHF
.	TRBD1	TRBV3-1/TRBV3-2	TRBJ1-4	TGTGCCAGCAGAGCCGGGACAGTGGATGAAAAACTGTTTTTT	CASRAGTVDEKLFF
.	.	TRBV5-1	TRBJ1-1	TGCGCCAGCAGCTTGGGGGGGCAGGCGAACACTGAAGCTTTCTTT	CASSLGGQANTEAFF
.	TRBD1	TRBV5-4	TRBJ2-7	TGTGCCAGCAGCTCTACCGGACAGGGGCGGACCGAGCAGTACTTC	CASSSTGQGRTEQYF
.	TRBD1	TRBV19	TRBJ2-7	TGTGCCAGTAGCTTCATAACCGGGACAGGGTTCGTCGAGCAGTACTTC	CASSFITGTGFVEQYF
.	TRBD2	TRBV5-1	TRBJ2-3	TGCGCCAGCAGCTTGACTAGCGGCACAGATACGCAGTATTTT	CASSLTSGTDTQYF
.	TRBD2	TRBV7-3	TRBJ2-1	TGTGCCAGCAGCTTGCAGCCTAGCGGGGGGATCAATGAGCAGTTCTTC	CASSLQPSGGINEQFF
.	TRBD2	TRBV20-1	TRBJ2-5	TGCAGTGCTAGTGATCCCGGGGGGAAACAAGAGACCCAGTACTTC	CSASDPGGKQETQYF
.	TRBD2	TRBV29-1	TRBJ2-1	TGCAGCGTGGCCAGAGGGGGCGGGAGGGCCGGTGAGCAGTTCTTC	CSVARGGGRAGEQFF
.	TRBD1	TRBV29-1	TRBJ2-2	TGCAGCGTGAGACAGGGGGCCGGGGAGCTGTTTTTT	CSVRQGAGELFF
.	TRBD2	TRBV5-4	TRBJ2-3	TGTGCCAGCAGCCCGATCGGGACTAGCGGGCTAGCAGATACGCAGTATTTT	CASSPIGTSGLADTQYF
.	.	TRBV5-4	TRBJ1-2	TGTGCCAGCAGTCTAGACCAGTTCAGCGGCTACACCTTC	CASSLDQFSGYTF
.	.	TRBV11-3	TRBJ2-5	TGTGCCAGCAGCTTAGCTCTGTACCAAGAGACCCAGTACTTC	CASSLALYQETQYF
.	TRBD2	TRBV5-4	TRBJ2-7	TGTGCCAGCAGCTTGGGCCGGGGTAGCGGGGGGGCGGCCGAGCAGTACTTC	CASSLGRGSGGAAEQYF
.	.	TRBV10-3	TRBJ2-5	TGTGCCATCAGTGACGAGGGCTTAAAGATAGAGACCCAGTACTTC	CAISDEGLKIETQYF
.	.	TRBV14	TRBJ1-3	TGTGCCAGCAGCCAAGTGCCTAATTCTGGAAACACCATATATTTT	CASSQVPNSGNTIYF
.	.	TRBV18	TRBJ2-1	TGTGCCAGCTCACCACGGTACCAGGGTGACGGTCCTGAGCAGTTCTTC	CASSPRYQGDGPEQFF
.	TRBD2	TRBV6-2/TRBV6-3	TRBJ2-5	TGTGCCAGCAGCCGCTGGAGCGGGGGCCCTCAAGAGACCCAGTACTTC	CASSRWSGGPQETQYF
.	TRBD1	TRBV29-1	TRBJ1-4	TGCAGCGTTGGACAGGGTTATGAAAAACTGTTTTTT	CSVGQGYEKLFF
few	.	TRBV7-9	TRBJ2-1	TGTGCCAGCAGCTTCCGAAGCAGGGACAATGAGCAGTTCTTC	CASSFRSRDNEQFF
.	.	TRBV9	TRBJ1-2	TGTGCCAGCAGCCCGATTGTGGGGGGTTATGGCTACACCTTC	CASSPIVGGYGYTF
few	TRBD2	TRBV29-1	TRBJ2-1	TGCAGCGTCCAACTAGCGGGAGTGGGTGAGCAGTTCTTC	CSVQLAGVGEQFF
.	TRBD1	TRBV5-1	TRBJ1-2	TGCGCCAGCAGCTTGCGGACAGGGGATGCTAACTATGGCTACACCTTC	CASSLRTGDANYGYTF
.	.	TRBV5-1	TRBJ1-3	TGCGCCAGCAGCTCGAATACAGGGAGGGCTGGAAACACCATATATTTT	CASSSNTGRAGNTIYF
.	.	TRBV4-3	TRBJ2-1	TGCGCCAGCAGCCAAGATTACGATCTGAGGTACAATGAGCAGTTCTTC	CASSQDYDLRYNEQFF
once	TRBD2	TRBV5-1	TRBJ2-7	TGCGCCAGCAGCTTGGAGCTAGCGGGGACCTACGAGCAGTACTTC	CASSLELAGTYEQYF
.	TRBD1	TRBV7-2	TRBJ1-2	TGTGCCAGCAGCTGGACAGGGGGCGACTATGGCTACACCTTC	CASSWTGGDYGYTF
.	.	TRBV5-4	TRBJ2-6	TGTGCCAGCAGCTTGGCCTACAGGGAAGGGGCCAACGTCCTGACTTTC	CASSLAYREGANVLTF
.	.	TRBV19	TRBJ1-1	TGTGCCAGTAGGGATCGAGGGAACACTGAAGCTTTCTTT	CASRDRGNTEAFF
.	.	TRBV7-2	TRBJ1-2	TGTGCCAGCAGCTTAGCCACAGCATCCCAGAGCTTC	CASSLATASQSF
.	.	TRBV6-1	TRBJ2-5	TGTGCCAGCAGTGAAGCCGGGACTCTGCAAGAGACCCAGTACTTC	CASSEAGTLQETQYF
.	.	TRBV9	TRBJ2-1	TGTGCCAGCAGCGTCACTAGCTTGGGTGATGAGCAGTTCTTC	CASSVTSLGDEQFF
.	TRBD1	TRBV6-1	TRBJ1-1	TGTGCCAGCAGTGAAAGCAGGGGGCATACTGAAGCTTTCTTT	CASSESRGHTEAFF
.	.	TRBV19	TRBJ1-4	TGTGCCAGTAGTATAAAGCGCGGCGAAAAACTGTTTTTT	CASSIKRGEKLFF
.	.	TRBV28	TRBJ1-5	TGTGCCAGCAGGTCGCGAAAGCACCAGCATTTT	CASRSRKHQHF